These 30 T cell receptor beta chains share one sample of origin, sequenced in a study of blood T cell repertoires in COVID-19. The protocol was immunoSEQ multiplex PCR, while the TCRdb copy is restricted to in-frame clones and leaves out a portion. The sample records about 330,000 clones, roughly 90% being singletons. Material for sequencing was peripheral blood. These receptors were taken from a woman between 45 and 60 years old with active or convalescent COVID-19.

Regarding this clone: The same CDR3 is also encoded by other DNA sequences in this sample. This sequence joins TRBV4-2 and TRBJ2-3; perhaps TRBD2 as D (5 bases). This CDR3 contains 14 residues. Trimming took 1 base from V and 6 from J, leaving 11 bases between them. CDR1 is LGHNA, CDR2 YNFKEQ, per germline. DNA of the CDR3: TGTGCCAGCAGCCAAGGGACTTCACGCGATACGCAGTATTTT. Protein: CASSQGTSRDTQYF.

This chain uses TRBV2 with TRBJ2-2, with D tentatively TRBD1 (6 bases). CDR1 is SNHLY and CDR2 is FYNNEI in the germline V gene. The CDR3 has 16 amino acids. Trimming took off 4 bases at V and 6 bases at J, with 18 bases between the two ends. CDR3 bases: TGTGCCAGCAGTGCAGGGGCCCCTCTGTTGTCCGGGGAGCTGTTTTTT. It encodes CASSAGAPLLSGELFF.

This clone was detected only once. V is TRBV18 and J is TRBJ1-1, with D possibly matching TRBD1 (5 bases). The CDR3 runs to 14 residues. CDR1 is KGHSH and CDR2 is LQKENI in the germline V gene. Trimming pared 5 bases from V and 1 base from J, leaving 11 bases between. Written as DNA, the CDR3 is TGTGCCAGCTCATCGGGGGGATGGAACACTGAAGCTTTCTTT. It specifies CASSSGGWNTEAFF.

CDR3 DNA: TGTGCCAGCAGACAGGGGATTAGCGGGACCTACGAGCAGTACTTC. Its translation is CASRQGISGTYEQYF. The J gene is TRBJ2-7, the V gene TRBV6-5; possible D gene TRBD2, 8 bases. The V gene lost 6 bases and the J gene lost 2 bases, with 17 bases spanning the gap. CDR3 length equals 15 residues. The germline V gene has CDR1 MNHEY and CDR2 SVGAGI.

The rearrangement joins TRBV5-5 to TRBJ2-1, with 11 bases identical to TRBD2. Germline V lookup: CDR1 SGHKS, CDR2 YYEKEE (reference sequence). The length of the CDR3 is 15 residues. V shed 3 bases and J 5 bases; nucleotides not matched to a gene: 4. This CDR3 reads CASSWGTSGNNEQFF. The CDR3 DNA sequence: TGTGCCAGCAGCTGGGGGACTAGCGGCAACAATGAGCAGTTCTTC.

This clone occurred a few times. V and J are TRBV6-1 and TRBJ2-1; TRBD2 might be the D (6 bases). This CDR3 is 13 amino acids long. Trimming removed 6 bases from V and 8 bases from J, with 14 bases in between. Germline values: CDR1 MNHNS, CDR2 SASEGT. Here the CDR3 reads CASSPSGGHEQFF. Here the CDR3 DNA reads TGTGCCAGCAGCCCCAGCGGAGGGCATGAGCAGTTCTTC.

This chain connects TRBV30 to TRBJ2-2; 14 bases match TRBD2. The CDR3 contains 17 residues. Germline V lookup: CDR1 GTSNPN, CDR2 SVGIG (reference sequence). With V trimmed by 4 bases and J by 5 bases, 9 bases remained unmatched. CDR3 in amino acids: CAWNSIRTSGGTGELFF. In DNA, the CDR3 is TGTGCCTGGAACTCAATCCGGACTAGCGGGGGGACCGGGGAGCTGTTTTTT.

This clone was found once. This chain joins TRBV6-6 and TRBJ1-1; TRBD1 is a possible D gene (6 bases). This CDR3 has 15 residues. The V end was cut by 5 bases, the J end by 0 bases, with 13 bases between. Germline CDR1 MNHNY, CDR2 SVGAGI (reference sequence). The CDR3 nucleotides are TGTGCCAGCAGTCACCGGACAGAAATGAACACTGAAGCTTTCTTT. Protein: CASSHRTEMNTEAFF.

The chain recombines TRBV20-1 with TRBJ2-1; D is possibly TRBD2 (7 bases). The germline V and J ends were trimmed by 3 bases and 7 bases, with 10 bases remaining between them. There are 12 residues in the CDR3. The V gene's germline CDR1 is DFQATT and CDR2 SNEGSKA (reference sequence). In DNA, the CDR3 is TGCAGTGCTAGTGAGGGGGGGAATGAGCAGTTCTTC. This encodes CSASEGGNEQFF.

The chain uses TRBV5-4 and TRBJ1-2; tentatively, D is TRBD1 (6 bases). The germline V and J ends were trimmed by 3 bases and 6 bases, with 21 bases remaining between them. The CDR3 is 16 residues long. Germline assignment: CDR1 SGHNT and CDR2 YYREEE (reference sequence). CDR3 sequence: CASSSNYPGHRNGYTF. CDR3 coding DNA: TGTGCCAGCAGCTCCAATTATCCGGGACATAGGAATGGCTACACCTTC.

V usage is TRBV29-1 and J usage is TRBJ2-2, with 16 positions matching TRBD2. Germline V gene lookup returns CDR1 SQVTM and CDR2 ANQGSEA. The ends lost 6 bases at V and 2 bases at J; junction bases unmatched: 3. There are 16 residues in the CDR3. The chain's CDR3 is CSVGLAGGINTGELFF. CDR3 DNA: TGCAGCGTGGGACTAGCGGGGGGGATCAACACCGGGGAGCTGTTTTTT.

This clone was recorded only once. The chain is built from TRBV28 and TRBJ2-3, with 11 bases aligning to TRBD2. The V segment lost 4 bases and the J segment 4 bases; nucleotides outside the gene matches: 4. Germline-derived CDR1 and CDR2 are MDHEN and SYDVKM. The CDR3 contains 15 residues. CDR3 loop: CASSSLAGVSDTQYF. The CDR3 coding sequence is TGTGCCAGCAGTTCACTAGCGGGAGTGTCAGATACGCAGTATTTT.

V usage is TRBV11-2 and J usage is TRBJ1-1; D gene uncertain. The germline V and J ends were trimmed by 1 base and 7 bases, with 16 bases remaining between them. The CDR3 sequence is 15 residues long. Germline V gene lookup returns CDR1 SGHAT and CDR2 FQNNGV. The CDR3 sequence is CASSLVLTGWSEAFF. CDR3 nucleotide sequence: TGTGCCAGCAGCTTAGTCCTCACCGGATGGAGTGAAGCTTTCTTT.

V gene TRBV28 combines with J gene TRBJ1-2, with D tentatively TRBD1 (5 bases). This CDR3 comprises 13 residues. Germline V gives CDR1 MDHEN, CDR2 SYDVKM. The V end was cut by 7 bases, the J end by 5 bases, with 14 bases between. CDR3 amino acids: CASTLGGSYGYTF. The CDR3 DNA sequence: TGTGCCAGCACCCTGGGGGGTTCTTATGGCTACACCTTC.

This sequence joins TRBV3-1 (or the pseudogene TRBV3-2) and TRBJ2-3; TRBD2 agrees at 9 bases. The CDR3 spans 16 residues. Germline CDR1 is LGHDT and CDR2 is YNNKEL (reference sequence). J was trimmed by 3 bases and V by 4 bases; bases with no gene match: 8. The CDR3 DNA reads as TGTGCCAGCAGCCGTTTGTTGGCGGGAGGGACAGATACGCAGTATTTT. It specifies CASSRLLAGGTDTQYF.

The CDR3 region has the DNA TGCGCCAGCAGCCCGGGGGGGTACAGGGATAGATCCTACGAGCAGTACTTC. It translates to CASSPGGYRDRSYEQYF. This chain connects TRBV4-1 to TRBJ2-7; 8 nucleotides align to TRBD2. The ends lost 4 bases at V and 1 base at J; junction bases unmatched: 12. In germline, CDR1 is MGHRA, CDR2 YSYEKL. The CDR3 loop spans 17 amino acids.

The V and J genes are TRBV19 and TRBJ2-7, with D hard to call. This CDR3 spans 12 amino acids. V was clipped by 6 bases and J by 6 bases, with 12 bases between them. Germline values: CDR1 LNHDA, CDR2 SQIVND (reference sequence). The CDR3 DNA reads TGTGCCAGTAGCCTACCCCGAAGCGAGCAGTACTTC. Residues: CASSLPRSEQYF.

The chain joins TRBV18 to TRBJ2-2, with TRBD1 matching over 9 bases. J lost 5 bases, V lost 3 bases, and 10 bases had no gene match. Looked up from germline, CDR1 is KGHSH and CDR2 is LQKENI. This CDR3 region has 17 residues. This CDR3 reads CASSPPGQGLVTGELFF. The CDR3 DNA reads TGTGCCAGCTCACCGCCGGGACAGGGATTAGTGACCGGGGAGCTGTTTTTT.

This clone was picked up one time. The CDR3 loop is CASSFGTVPTGELFF. DNA for the CDR3: TGTGCCAGCAGCTTCGGGACAGTTCCCACCGGGGAGCTGTTTTTT. The chain employs TRBV7-2 and TRBJ2-2, with TRBD1 matching over 7 bases. CDR1 and CDR2 (germline): SGHTA, FQGNSA. The length of the CDR3 is 15 residues. The J segment lost 4 bases and the V segment lost 3 bases, leaving 5 bases of the junction unmatched. Using reference TRBV7-2 and TRBJ2-2 for the parts outside the CDR3, the full variable domain is GAGVSQSPSNKVTEKGKDVELRCDPISGHTALYWYRQSLGQGLEFLIYFQGNSAPDKSGLPSDRFSAERTGGSVSTLTIQRTQQEDSAVYLCASSFGTVPTGELFFGEGSRLTVL.

V is TRBV27 and J is TRBJ2-5; TRBD1 matches 7 bases. Per germline, CDR1 MNHEY and CDR2 SMNVEV (reference sequence). The length of the CDR3 is 13 residues. V was clipped by 4 bases and J by 9 bases; unmatched bases: 8. The CDR3 spells CASSYQQGTPQYF. The CDR3 DNA is TGTGCCAGCAGTTACCAACAGGGGACGCCCCAGTACTTC.

This clone was recorded a few times. The chain joins TRBV19 to TRBJ1-3; no firm D call. Between the trimmed V and J ends, which lost 7 bases and 0 bases, there was a span of 10 bases. Germline CDR1 and CDR2: LNHDA and SQIVND (reference sequence). This CDR3 has 14 amino acids. CDR3 sequence reads: CASTPASSGNTIYF. The CDR3 DNA is TGTGCCAGTACCCCAGCGAGCTCTGGAAACACCATATATTTT.

The V and J genes are TRBV4-2 and TRBJ2-7; maybe TRBD2 (7 bases). Germline V gene lookup returns CDR1 LGHNA and CDR2 YNFKEQ. V was trimmed by 5 bases and J by 4 bases, leaving 18 bases between them. This CDR3 has 15 residues. DNA for the CDR3: TGTGCCAGCAGCTCAACCGTCGGGGGGCAATACGAGCAGTACTTC. It specifies CASSSTVGGQYEQYF.

J is TRBJ2-1 and V is TRBV9; D gene unclear. V lost 3 bases and J 9 bases, leaving 10 bases between the germline ends. This CDR3 has 12 residues. From germline, CDR1 is SGDLS and CDR2 YYNGEE. The CDR3 coding sequence is TGTGCCAGCAGCGCCCCTCTAGGTGAGCAGTTCTTC. It translates to CASSAPLGEQFF.

The chain couples TRBV30 to TRBJ2-7, with D possibly TRBD2 on 6 matching bases. Germline V gives CDR1 GTSNPN, CDR2 SVGIG (reference sequence). This CDR3 has 13 amino acids. V lost 2 bases and J lost 2, with 10 bases in between. CDR3 protein: CAWSLGGTYEQYF. The CDR3 DNA sequence: TGTGCCTGGAGTCTTGGGGGGACCTACGAGCAGTACTTC.

This clone was recorded only once. V gene TRBV5-4 combines with J gene TRBJ2-7; 9 nucleotides match TRBD2. The trim removed 0 bases at V and 7 bases at J, leaving 5 bases unmatched. CDR3 length equals 14 residues. The germline CDR1 and CDR2 sequences are SGHNT and YYREEE (reference sequence). The CDR3, as DNA: TGTGCCAGCAGCTTGGACCTAGCGGGGAAAGAGCAGTACTTC. It specifies CASSLDLAGKEQYF.

The genes are TRBV3-1 (or the pseudogene TRBV3-2) and TRBJ1-6, with 7 bases that match TRBD1. CDR3 length: 17 amino acids. Germline V gene lookup returns CDR1 LGHDT and CDR2 YNNKEL (reference sequence). J gave up 7 bases and V 3 bases, and 12 bases lay outside the gene matches. The CDR3 reads CASSHRNRGTGNSPLHF. Written as DNA, the CDR3 is TGTGCCAGCAGCCACAGAAACAGGGGCACGGGGAATTCACCCCTCCACTTT.

The V and J genes are TRBV15 and TRBJ2-5; tentative D call: TRBD2 (5 bases). Germline CDR1 LNHNV, CDR2 YYDKDF (reference sequence). The CDR3 has 14 residues. Deletions cut 0 bases from V and 7 bases from J, with 12 bases between. Here the CDR3 reads CATSRERQAGTQYF. Written as DNA, the CDR3 is TGTGCCACCAGCAGAGAGAGGCAGGCGGGGACCCAGTACTTC.

The chain couples TRBV6-6 to TRBJ2-7; possibly TRBD1 for D (6 bases). This CDR3 contains 15 residues. Germline CDR1 and CDR2: MNHNY and SVGAGI (reference sequence). Trimming left V 5 bases short and J 0 bases short, with 14 bases between. CDR3 sequence (DNA): TGTGCCAGCAGTAGGACAGACCTCAGCTCCTACGAGCAGTACTTC. Its translation: CASSRTDLSSYEQYF.

This sequence joins TRBV28 and TRBJ1-3; D remains unclear. There are 15 residues in the CDR3. V was cut by 2 bases and J by 2 bases, with 10 bases left in between. The germline CDR1 and CDR2 sequences are MDHEN and SYDVKM. CDR3 sequence reads: CASSLRLVAGNTIYF. CDR3 in DNA: TGTGCCAGCAGTTTACGACTAGTCGCTGGAAACACCATATATTTT.

V and J are TRBV5-1 and TRBJ1-5; D not certain. V lost 4 bases and J 0 bases, leaving 11 bases between the germline ends. This CDR3 is 15 amino acids long. Per germline, CDR1 SGHRS and CDR2 YFSETQ. As DNA, the CDR3 is TGCGCCAGCAGCGAAGCCCCCGGTAGCAATCAGCCCCAGCATTTT. Amino acids: CASSEAPGSNQPQHF.